Listed below are T cell receptor beta chains from one sample, sequenced in a study of T-cell memory formation after mild COVID-19. MiXCR, run by TCRdb on the 5' RACE reads, gives a single entry per CDR3 protein. The table has about 430,000 distinct CDR3 sequences, 24% seen once. Sequenced material: PBMCs or a T cell subset sorted from them (not recorded which). The receptors shown here come from an adult woman who had mild COVID-19 (a few samples of this study predate the infection). Cell type and time point are not known. Each CDR3 is given with its conserved first and last residue. Each record gives: clone size, D gene, J gene, V gene, CDR3 DNA, CDR3 protein. A D gene is named only where the DNA matches it firmly. Clone size is given for some rows only: seen once, a few or many times, or a class if the clone is expanded.

clone size: many; D gene: TRBD1; J gene: TRBJ1-1; V gene: TRBV29-1; CDR3 DNA: TGCAGCGGCCTGGGACAGGGGGTCACTGAAGCTTTCTTT; CDR3 protein: CSGLGQGVTEAFF
clone size: few; D gene: .; J gene: TRBJ2-7; V gene: TRBV6-4; CDR3 DNA: TGTGCCAGCAGTGACTACGGGGGCGGCGAGCAGTACTTC; CDR3 protein: CASSDYGGGEQYF
clone size: few; D gene: .; J gene: TRBJ1-1; V gene: TRBV14; CDR3 DNA: TGTGCCAGCAGCCATCTCCTCACTGAAGCTTTCTTT; CDR3 protein: CASSHLLTEAFF
clone size: .; D gene: .; J gene: TRBJ1-5; V gene: TRBV7-2; CDR3 DNA: TGTGCCAGCAGCGACGGGGTGAGCAATCAGCCCCAGCATTTT; CDR3 protein: CASSDGVSNQPQHF
clone size: .; D gene: .; J gene: TRBJ1-1; V gene: TRBV30; CDR3 DNA: TGTGCCTGCCCGACAGGACGGGGCACTGAAGCTTTCTTT; CDR3 protein: CACPTGRGTEAFF
clone size: .; D gene: .; J gene: TRBJ2-2; V gene: TRBV3-1; CDR3 DNA: TGTGCCAGCAGCCAAGCGAGGGGTCCCGGGGAGCTGTTTTTT; CDR3 protein: CASSQARGPGELFF
clone size: few; D gene: .; J gene: TRBJ2-7; V gene: TRBV3-1; CDR3 DNA: TGTGCCAGCAGCCAAGATTTTCCCGCCGGCACCTACGAGCAGTACTTC; CDR3 protein: CASSQDFPAGTYEQYF
clone size: .; D gene: .; J gene: TRBJ2-1; V gene: TRBV9; CDR3 DNA: TGTGCCAGCAGCGTAGAGGTAGCCCATGAGCAGTTCTTC; CDR3 protein: CASSVEVAHEQFF
clone size: few; D gene: TRBD2; J gene: TRBJ2-1; V gene: TRBV12-3/TRBV12-4; CDR3 DNA: TGTGCCAGCAGTCATAGCGGGGGGGGTAATGAGCAGTTCTTC; CDR3 protein: CASSHSGGGNEQFF
clone size: .; D gene: TRBD2; J gene: TRBJ2-2; V gene: TRBV20-1; CDR3 DNA: TGCAGTGCTAGGCACCTAAGAAGCGGGGGGGCCGCCGGGGAGCTGTTTTTT; CDR3 protein: CSARHLRSGGAAGELFF
clone size: few; D gene: .; J gene: TRBJ1-1; V gene: TRBV7-3; CDR3 DNA: TGTGCCAGCAGCTTAACGCAAGGGGCGGAAGCTTTCTTT; CDR3 protein: CASSLTQGAEAFF
clone size: .; D gene: .; J gene: TRBJ1-1; V gene: TRBV11-2; CDR3 DNA: TGTGCCAGCAGCCACAGAGGGCTGAACACTGAAGCTTTCTTT; CDR3 protein: CASSHRGLNTEAFF
clone size: .; D gene: .; J gene: TRBJ1-1; V gene: TRBV18; CDR3 DNA: TGTGCCAGCTCACCTACGACGGCAGGACTCACTGAAGCTTTCTTT; CDR3 protein: CASSPTTAGLTEAFF
clone size: .; D gene: .; J gene: TRBJ1-1; V gene: TRBV7-8; CDR3 DNA: TGTGCCAGCAGCCCGAGGACAGCCCCGGTCGGGGTCACTGAAGCTTTCTTT; CDR3 protein: CASSPRTAPVGVTEAFF
clone size: few; D gene: TRBD1; J gene: TRBJ1-1; V gene: TRBV5-1; CDR3 DNA: TGCGCCAGCAGCTCTGACAGGGCTTTTGAAGCTTTCTTT; CDR3 protein: CASSSDRAFEAFF
clone size: .; D gene: .; J gene: TRBJ2-1; V gene: TRBV18; CDR3 DNA: TGTGCCAGCTCACCACAGCTAGGTAGCGGCAATGAGCAGTTCTTC; CDR3 protein: CASSPQLGSGNEQFF
clone size: .; D gene: .; J gene: TRBJ2-3; V gene: TRBV9; CDR3 DNA: TGTGCCAGCAGCGTAAGGGGCGCAGATACGCAGTATTTT; CDR3 protein: CASSVRGADTQYF
clone size: many; D gene: .; J gene: TRBJ1-6; V gene: TRBV7-2; CDR3 DNA: TGTGCCAGCAGCTTAGCCCAGGGGCGGTATTCACCCCTCCACTTT; CDR3 protein: CASSLAQGRYSPLHF
clone size: .; D gene: TRBD2; J gene: TRBJ2-7; V gene: TRBV30; CDR3 DNA: TGTGCCTGGAGTATGACTAGCGGCCACTACGAGCAGTACTTC; CDR3 protein: CAWSMTSGHYEQYF
clone size: few; D gene: TRBD2; J gene: TRBJ2-7; V gene: TRBV5-1; CDR3 DNA: TGCGCCAGCAGCTTAACTAGCGGGGGAGACTCCTACGAGCAGTACTTC; CDR3 protein: CASSLTSGGDSYEQYF
clone size: .; D gene: .; J gene: TRBJ2-5; V gene: TRBV30; CDR3 DNA: TGTGCCCACTCTCCGGGGAAAGGACAGGAGACCCAGTACTTC; CDR3 protein: CAHSPGKGQETQYF
clone size: .; D gene: .; J gene: TRBJ1-5; V gene: TRBV5-5; CDR3 DNA: TGTGCCAGCAACTGGGGAGGGGGGGCTAGCAATCAGCCCCAGCATTTT; CDR3 protein: CASNWGGGASNQPQHF
clone size: many; D gene: TRBD1; J gene: TRBJ1-1; V gene: TRBV30; CDR3 DNA: TGTGCCTGGAGCCCGGACAGGATGAACACTGAAGCTTTCTTT; CDR3 protein: CAWSPDRMNTEAFF
clone size: few; D gene: .; J gene: TRBJ2-1; V gene: TRBV20-1; CDR3 DNA: TGCAGTGCTAGTCCACGGGCGTTACTTTACAATGAGCAGTTCTTC; CDR3 protein: CSASPRALLYNEQFF
clone size: .; D gene: .; J gene: TRBJ2-3; V gene: TRBV7-2; CDR3 DNA: TGTGCCAGCAGCTCGCCCGTTTCGAAAACAGATACGCAGTATTTT; CDR3 protein: CASSSPVSKTDTQYF
clone size: few; D gene: TRBD2; J gene: TRBJ2-2; V gene: TRBV30; CDR3 DNA: TGTGCCTGGAGTAGGCTAGCGGGGGATAACACCGGGGAGCTGTTTTTT; CDR3 protein: CAWSRLAGDNTGELFF
clone size: few; D gene: .; J gene: TRBJ1-2; V gene: TRBV5-6; CDR3 DNA: TGTGCCAGCAGCCAAATATCGGACGTGAACTATGGCTACACCTTC; CDR3 protein: CASSQISDVNYGYTF
clone size: .; D gene: TRBD2; J gene: TRBJ2-2; V gene: TRBV6-5; CDR3 DNA: TGTGCCAGCAGTCCGGGGGGGCCAGACACCGGGGAGCTGTTTTTT; CDR3 protein: CASSPGGPDTGELFF
clone size: .; D gene: TRBD2; J gene: TRBJ2-1; V gene: TRBV19; CDR3 DNA: TGTGCCAGTAGTTCGGGGGGGGATGAGCAGTTCTTC; CDR3 protein: CASSSGGDEQFF
clone size: .; D gene: .; J gene: TRBJ2-5; V gene: TRBV7-9; CDR3 DNA: TGTGCCAGCAGCTTCTTGAACCCACAAGAGACCCAGTACTTC; CDR3 protein: CASSFLNPQETQYF
clone size: .; D gene: .; J gene: TRBJ2-5; V gene: TRBV25-1; CDR3 DNA: TGTGCCAGCAGTGATTCAGGGTTGTTTGAGACCCAGTACTTC; CDR3 protein: CASSDSGLFETQYF
clone size: .; D gene: .; J gene: TRBJ1-2; V gene: TRBV15; CDR3 DNA: TGTGCCACCAGCAGACAGGGAATTGGCTACACCTTC; CDR3 protein: CATSRQGIGYTF
clone size: many; D gene: TRBD2; J gene: TRBJ2-1; V gene: TRBV5-1; CDR3 DNA: TGCGCCAGCCGACGGGGGGGCAATGAGCAGTTCTTC; CDR3 protein: CASRRGGNEQFF
clone size: many; D gene: .; J gene: TRBJ2-1; V gene: TRBV12-3/TRBV12-4; CDR3 DNA: TGTGCCAGCAGTCGAGGGCAGGAGCAGTTCTTC; CDR3 protein: CASSRGQEQFF
clone size: .; D gene: .; J gene: TRBJ2-5; V gene: TRBV12-3/TRBV12-4; CDR3 DNA: TGTGCCAGCAGTTTGTTGGGCGCGGAGACCCAGTACTTC; CDR3 protein: CASSLLGAETQYF
clone size: few; D gene: TRBD1; J gene: TRBJ2-7; V gene: TRBV20-1; CDR3 DNA: TGCAGTGCTACGCCTAATGGCAGGGGGTTCTACGAGCAGTACTTC; CDR3 protein: CSATPNGRGFYEQYF
clone size: few; D gene: .; J gene: TRBJ2-3; V gene: TRBV7-3; CDR3 DNA: TGTGCCAGCAGCTCGTGGGGGACGAGAGCAGATACGCAGTATTTT; CDR3 protein: CASSSWGTRADTQYF
clone size: .; D gene: TRBD1; J gene: TRBJ2-3; V gene: TRBV29-1; CDR3 DNA: TGCAGCGTTACAGGGGAGCGGACAGATACGCAGTATTTT; CDR3 protein: CSVTGERTDTQYF
clone size: .; D gene: TRBD1; J gene: TRBJ2-7; V gene: TRBV27; CDR3 DNA: TGTGCCAGCAGTTACGGGACAGACCCCTACGAGCAGTACTTC; CDR3 protein: CASSYGTDPYEQYF
clone size: few; D gene: .; J gene: TRBJ2-2; V gene: TRBV5-1; CDR3 DNA: TGCGCCAGCAGCTTGTTGTCGGACACCGGGGAGCTGTTTTTT; CDR3 protein: CASSLLSDTGELFF
clone size: few; D gene: TRBD2; J gene: TRBJ2-7; V gene: TRBV18; CDR3 DNA: TGTGCCAGCTCACCACCCCCCCTCGGGCCACTAGCGGCCCCCTACGAGCAGTACTTC; CDR3 protein: CASSPPPLGPLAAPYEQYF
clone size: .; D gene: .; J gene: TRBJ2-3; V gene: TRBV20-1; CDR3 DNA: TGCAGTGCTAGCACCGTGGACGTTAGTTCAGATACGCAGTATTTT; CDR3 protein: CSASTVDVSSDTQYF
clone size: .; D gene: .; J gene: TRBJ2-1; V gene: TRBV6-4; CDR3 DNA: TGTGCCAGCAGGAGGGACTGGAGCTCCTACAATGAGCAGTTCTTC; CDR3 protein: CASRRDWSSYNEQFF
clone size: few; D gene: .; J gene: TRBJ1-1; V gene: TRBV11-2; CDR3 DNA: TGTGCCAGCAGCCGACTGGAAGGCAGGGCGAACACTGAAGCTTTCTTT; CDR3 protein: CASSRLEGRANTEAFF
clone size: .; D gene: .; J gene: TRBJ1-2; V gene: TRBV7-9; CDR3 DNA: TGTGCCAGCAGCTTACACGGGAGGGCTAGTGGCTACACCTTC; CDR3 protein: CASSLHGRASGYTF
clone size: .; D gene: TRBD1; J gene: TRBJ2-6; V gene: TRBV24-1; CDR3 DNA: TGTGCCACCAGTGGCCGAACGGGACAGGGGAGCATCTCTGGGGCCAACGTCCTGACTTTC; CDR3 protein: CATSGRTGQGSISGANVLTF
clone size: few; D gene: TRBD2; J gene: TRBJ2-3; V gene: TRBV4-1; CDR3 DNA: TGCGCCAGCAGCCACTTAGCGGGGGGCTCGGATACGCAGTATTTT; CDR3 protein: CASSHLAGGSDTQYF
clone size: .; D gene: TRBD2; J gene: TRBJ2-6; V gene: TRBV12-3/TRBV12-4; CDR3 DNA: TGTGCCAGCAGTTTAGAAGGCCTAGCGGGGGGTCCTGGGGCCAACGTCCTGACTTTC; CDR3 protein: CASSLEGLAGGPGANVLTF
clone size: few; D gene: TRBD2; J gene: TRBJ2-5; V gene: TRBV11-2; CDR3 DNA: TGTGCCAGCAGCTCCCGCGGACTAGCGGGTATCCAAGAGACCCAGTACTTC; CDR3 protein: CASSSRGLAGIQETQYF